The 24 T cell receptor beta chains given below trace back to one sample, sequenced in a study of cytomegalovirus exposure and HLA in healthy donors. The PCR contained 60 Vbeta and 13 Jbeta primers. The data were produced by immunoSEQ multiplex PCR, yet TCRdb's version contains in-frame clones alone and is incomplete. Among some 200,000 clones listed, about four fifths were seen once. Sequenced input: PBMCs. These TCRs come from a male donor in good health and CMV-seropositive.

The V call is TRBV27, the J call TRBJ1-5; D perhaps matches TRBD1 (5 bases). The V end lost 2 bases, the J end lost 4 bases, and 12 bases lay between the germline ends. Germline CDR1 and CDR2: MNHEY and SMNVEV (reference sequence). The CDR3 is 15 amino acids. CDR3 nucleotides: TGTGCCAGCAGTTTAGGGTCAGGGTGGAATCAGCCCCAGCATTTT. The encoded protein is CASSLGSGWNQPQHF.

V usage is TRBV19 and J usage is TRBJ1-3; TRBD1 is a possible D gene (6 bases). V lost 6 bases and J lost 2, with 11 bases in between. CDR3 length: 14 residues. Germline CDR1 is LNHDA and CDR2 is SQIVND (reference sequence). The CDR3 DNA follows: TGTGCCAGTAGCCCAGGGGCGACTGGAAACACCATATATTTT. It is translated as CASSPGATGNTIYF.

This rearrangement joins TRBV6-1 to TRBJ2-7; D gene ambiguous. V was shortened by 10 bases and J by 0 bases, with 16 bases between the two germline ends. Per germline, CDR1 MNHNS and CDR2 SASEGT. This CDR3 has 14 residues. The DNA of the CDR3 is TGTGCCACCGCGAGAACTCAGGACTCCTACGAGCAGTACTTC. It specifies CATARTQDSYEQYF.

The genes are TRBV4-3 and TRBJ2-5; TRBD2 agrees at 11 bases. Gene TRBJ2-7 matches the end of the DNA better, so the J call may be wrong. The CDR3 spans 18 residues. From germline, CDR1 is LGHNA and CDR2 YSLEER. The CDR3 DNA sequence: TGCGCCAGCAGCCAAGCCGGGGGTACTAGCGGGAGATCCTACGAGCAGTACTTC. Translated: CASSQAGGTSGRSYEQYF.

The chain combines TRBV29-1 with TRBJ1-2, with D maybe TRBD1 (6 bases). Germline V lookup: CDR1 SQVTM, CDR2 ANQGSEA. This CDR3 has 13 amino acids. V lost 4 bases and J lost 8, with 17 bases in between. The CDR3 region is CSVVGQGMGGYTF. The CDR3 DNA is TGCAGCGTTGTGGGGCAGGGGATGGGAGGCTACACCTTC.

The chain employs TRBV4-2 and TRBJ2-1; 9 nucleotides line up with TRBD2. The CDR3 contains 17 residues. Germline-derived CDR1 and CDR2 are LGHNA and YNFKEQ. Trimming removed 3 bases from V and 12 bases from J; junction bases left unmatched: 18. The CDR3 reads CASSQARLADPSRGQFF. In DNA form, the CDR3 reads TGTGCCAGCAGCCAGGCACGACTAGCGGACCCCTCTAGGGGGCAGTTCTTC.

This clone showed up just a few times. V is TRBV19 and J is TRBJ2-1; 8 nucleotides align to TRBD2. Germline CDR1 LNHDA, CDR2 SQIVND (reference sequence). With 7 bases clipped from V and 6 bases from J, the junction kept 5 bases outside the gene matches. The CDR3 has 13 amino acids. The CDR3 spells CASTPGLVNEQFF. In nucleotides, the CDR3 is TGTGCCAGTACCCCGGGACTAGTCAATGAGCAGTTCTTC.

The chain combines TRBV15 with TRBJ2-5; no clear D. Near its end, the DNA agrees better with TRBJ2-7, so the J call may be wrong. This CDR3 is 16 amino acids long. The germline gives CDR1 LNHNV, CDR2 YYDKDF (reference sequence). The CDR3 coding sequence is TGTGCCACCAGCGAGAGTGGAGCGCAGAGCTCCTACGAGCAGTACTTC. Translated, it gives CATSESGAQSSYEQYF.

This rearrangement joins TRBV7-2 to TRBJ1-6; no clear D. V shed 8 bases and J shed 8 bases, with 7 bases lying between them. Germline CDR1 and CDR2: SGHTA and FQGNSA. The CDR3 covers 11 residues. Here the CDR3 DNA reads TGTGCCAGCCGGCGGGATTCACCCCTCCACTTT. Translating gives CASRRDSPLHF.

The gene calls are TRBV10-3 and TRBJ1-1; possible D gene TRBD1, 6 bases. The ends were cut back, 4 bases at V and 8 bases at J, with 14 bases in the middle. From germline, CDR1 is ENHRY and CDR2 SYGVKD. This CDR3 comprises 13 residues. The CDR3 DNA reads as TGTGCCATCAGTGCCGGCAGGGGATCCGAAGCTTTCTTT. Amino acid sequence: CAISAGRGSEAFF.

For this clone: Other DNA sequences from this sample encode an identical CDR3 as well. The chain links TRBV7-3 to TRBJ1-1; D gene uncertain. Germline lookup yields CDR1 SGHTA and CDR2 FQGTGA. The CDR3 spans 14 residues. Trimming pared 0 bases from V and 3 bases from J, leaving 8 bases between. The CDR3 reads CASSLTGGDTEAFF. In DNA form, the CDR3 reads TGTGCCAGCAGCTTAACGGGCGGGGACACTGAAGCTTTCTTT.

The CDR3 reads CATSKRGQAANYGYTF. The CDR3 bases are TGTGCCACCAGCAAACGAGGACAGGCTGCTAACTATGGCTACACCTTC. The J gene is TRBJ1-2, the V gene TRBV15, with 7 bases matching TRBD1. CDR3 length: 16 residues. Per germline, CDR1 LNHNV and CDR2 YYDKDF (reference sequence). After removal of 4 bases from V and 0 bases from J, the junction contained 8 bases not matched to a gene.

The V gene is TRBV7-3, the J gene TRBJ2-3; TRBD1 aligns across 10 bases. V shed 5 bases, J shed 3 bases, and the junction held 8 bases outside the gene matches. The CDR3 totals 16 residues. The germline gives CDR1 SGHTA, CDR2 FQGTGA. The CDR3 nucleotides are TGTGCCAGCAGCGCCGGGACAGGGGCAGGGACAGATACGCAGTATTTT. This translates into CASSAGTGAGTDTQYF. Full variable domain (missing parts from reference TRBV7-3 and TRBJ2-3): GAGVSQTPSNKVTEKGKYVELRCDPISGHTALYWYRQSLGQGPEFLIYFQGTGAADDSGLPNDRFFAVRPEGSVSTLKIQRTERGDSAVYLCASSAGTGAGTDTQYFGPGTRLTVL.

This clone came up once. The V gene is TRBV27, the J gene TRBJ2-2; D might be TRBD2 (5 bases). Germline CDR1 reads MNHEY; CDR2 reads SMNVEV (reference sequence). Trimming took off 0 bases at V and 6 bases at J, with 5 bases between the two ends. The CDR3 extends over 13 amino acids. For the CDR3, the DNA is TGTGCCAGCAGTTTATCGAGGGCCGGGGAGCTGTTTTTT. Amino acids: CASSLSRAGELFF.

The gene calls are TRBV20-1 and TRBJ1-2; D is unresolved. The CDR3 is made up of 11 amino acids. Deletions cut 3 bases from V and 4 bases from J, with 6 bases between. CDR1 and CDR2 from the germline V gene are DFQATT and SNEGSKA (reference sequence). CDR3 amino acids: CSARRVYGYTF. CDR3 coding DNA: TGCAGTGCTAGGCGGGTCTATGGCTACACCTTC.

The chain joins TRBV5-4 to TRBJ2-1; 11 bases are a match to TRBD2. Germline V gives CDR1 SGHNT, CDR2 YYREEE (reference sequence). The V segment lost 3 bases and the J segment 8 bases; nucleotides outside the gene matches: 7. The CDR3 runs 15 residues. CDR3 in amino acids: CASSYRLAGFDEQFF. CDR3 nucleotides: TGTGCCAGCAGCTACAGACTAGCGGGGTTCGATGAGCAGTTCTTC.

This clone was detected once. The gene calls are TRBV12-5 and TRBJ1-1; possibly TRBD1 for D (6 bases). The V end was cut by 2 bases, the J end by 2 bases, with 9 bases between. Per germline, CDR1 LGHNT and CDR2 FRNRAP. The CDR3 length is 14 residues. The chain's CDR3 is CASGLTGLNTEAFF. In DNA form, the CDR3 reads TGTGCTAGTGGTTTGACAGGGCTTAACACTGAAGCTTTCTTT.

This clone came up once. The genes are TRBV20-1 and TRBJ2-1; possibly TRBD2 for D (6 bases). The length of the CDR3 is 10 residues. Germline CDR1 DFQATT, CDR2 SNEGSKA (reference sequence). The V gene lost 3 bases and the J gene lost 15 bases, with 12 bases spanning the gap. The CDR3 sequence is CSASRRDWFF. CDR3 DNA sequence: TGCAGTGCTAGCAGGCGGGACTGGTTCTTC.

This clone was recorded only once. The chain carries TRBV4-1 and TRBJ1-1, with a weak D call TRBD1 (6 bases). The CDR3 runs 16 residues. V dropped 0 bases and J dropped 2 bases, with 13 bases sitting between them. Germline CDR1 MGHRA, CDR2 YSYEKL. Here the CDR3 reads CASSQDAGDGNTEAFF. The CDR3 DNA is TGCGCCAGCAGCCAAGATGCAGGGGATGGAAACACTGAAGCTTTCTTT.

In its sample, this clone was seen a few times. This sequence joins TRBV9 and TRBJ1-4; D remains unclear. V lost 3 bases and J lost 7, with 7 bases in between. Germline CDR1 and CDR2: SGDLS and YYNGEE. This CDR3 has 12 residues. The CDR3 sequence: CASSGLSEKLFF. Here the CDR3 DNA reads TGTGCCAGCAGCGGCCTGAGTGAAAAACTGTTTTTT.

The V call is TRBV5-1, the J call TRBJ2-1; 9 bases fit TRBD2. Germline values: CDR1 SGHRS, CDR2 YFSETQ. The CDR3 spans 16 residues. With 4 bases clipped from V and 7 bases from J, the junction kept 12 bases outside the gene matches. CDR3 in DNA: TGCGCCAGCAGCCCCCTCGGGGCGGGGGGGCTGAATGAGCAGTTCTTC. As protein: CASSPLGAGGLNEQFF.

The chain employs TRBV2 and TRBJ1-2; 9 bases align to TRBD1. Germline V CDR1 and CDR2: SNHLY, FYNNEI. The CDR3 has 12 amino acids. V gave up 4 bases and J gave up 8 bases; unmatched junction bases: 2. The chain's CDR3 is CASSGTGEGYTF. The CDR3 coding sequence is TGTGCCAGCAGTGGGACAGGGGAGGGCTACACCTTC. Based on the CDR3 plus reference TRBV2 and TRBJ1-2, the full variable domain is EPEVTQTPSHQVTQMGQEVILRCVPISNHLYFYWYRQILGQKVEFLVSFYNNEISEKSEIFDDQFSVERPDGSNFTLKIRSTKLEDSAMYFCASSGTGEGYTFGSGTRLTVV.

This clone was found once. The rearrangement uses TRBV5-4 and TRBJ2-5, with TRBD2 matching over 11 bases. The germline V gene encodes CDR1 SGHNT and CDR2 YYREEE (reference sequence). The V segment lost 4 bases and the J segment 4 bases; nucleotides outside the gene matches: 9. The length of the CDR3 is 16 residues. The DNA for the CDR3 is TGTGCCAGCAGCCAATCAGTAGCGGGGGGGCGAGAGACCCAGTACTTC. The encoded protein is CASSQSVAGGRETQYF.

This sequence joins TRBV7-8 and TRBJ1-2, with 7 bases matching TRBD1. This CDR3 contains 13 residues. V dropped 1 base and J dropped 6; count of bases not matched to a gene: 2. Germline loops: CDR1 SGHVS, CDR2 FQNEAQ. The CDR3 DNA is TGTGCCAGCAGCTTAGAGGGGGCTAATGGCTACACCTTC. Protein product: CASSLEGANGYTF.